The 28 T cell receptor beta chains below come from one sample, sequenced in a study of blood T cell repertoires in COVID-19. Data came from immunoSEQ multiplex PCR; TCRdb stores just in-frame clones and leaves some out. The sample has 110,000 to 150,000 clones, roughly 88% seen once. Material: peripheral blood. The origin of the receptors is a woman aged 55-75 years with acute or convalescent COVID-19.

This rearrangement joins TRBV4-2 to TRBJ2-2; D unclear. V was cut by 8 bases and J by 7 bases, with 5 bases left in between. The CDR3 runs to 10 residues. CDR1 and CDR2 from the germline V gene are LGHNA and YNFKEQ. CDR3 residues: CASSGGELFF. CDR3 coding DNA: TGTGCCAGCTCGGGCGGGGAGCTGTTTTTT.

This clone appeared once. In DNA, the CDR3 is TGTGCCACCAGTGCCCCCGGGACTAGCGGAGAGACCCAGTACTTC. This encodes CATSAPGTSGETQYF. The V gene is TRBV24-1, the J gene TRBJ2-5, with 11 bases identical to TRBD2. V dropped 5 bases and J dropped 4; count of bases not matched to a gene: 5. Per germline, CDR1 KGHDR and CDR2 SFDVKD. CDR3 length equals 15 residues.

This chain connects TRBV3-1 (or the pseudogene TRBV3-2) to TRBJ2-5; 11 nucleotides agree with TRBD1. J lost 5 bases, V lost 2 bases, and 13 bases had no gene match. CDR1 is LGHDT and CDR2 is YNNKEL in the germline V gene (reference sequence). The CDR3 covers 18 residues. In DNA, the CDR3 is TGTGCCAGCAGCCAAAATGTCGGGGACAGGGGGACGGGGGAGACCCAGTACTTC. Translated: CASSQNVGDRGTGETQYF.

The chain uses TRBV10-3 and TRBJ1-2, with D possibly being TRBD1 (5 bases). The CDR3 consists of 11 residues. CDR1 and CDR2 from the germline V gene are ENHRY and SYGVKD. V lost 6 bases and J 6 bases, leaving 8 bases between the germline ends. CDR3 nucleotides: TGTGCCATCAGGGGGGGAAATGGCTACACCTTC. Its translation is CAIRGGNGYTF.

This chain joins TRBV6-5 and TRBJ1-6; TRBD1 agrees at 8 bases. The CDR3 contains 15 residues. Germline assignment: CDR1 MNHEY and CDR2 SVGAGI. Losses at the gene ends were 2 bases for V and 8 bases for J; bases not matched to a gene: 5. The CDR3 protein is CASSYTTGEDSPLHF. In DNA form, the CDR3 reads TGTGCCAGCAGTTACACGACAGGGGAGGATTCACCCCTCCACTTT.

This CDR3 reads CSVASGIGQPQHF. CDR3 DNA: TGCAGCGTTGCCTCAGGGATTGGTCAGCCCCAGCATTTT. V is TRBV29-1 and J is TRBJ1-5; the D gene is possibly TRBD1 (5 bases). The germline V gene has CDR1 SQVTM and CDR2 ANQGSEA. Trimming removed 4 bases at V and 6 bases at J, with 13 bases between. The CDR3 spans 13 residues.

This chain joins TRBV9 and TRBJ1-1; D remains ambiguous. The germline CDR1 and CDR2 sequences are SGDLS and YYNGEE. The CDR3 has 14 residues. The V end lost 4 bases, the J end lost 0 bases, and 10 bases lay between the germline ends. In DNA, the CDR3 is TGTGCCAGCAGCATACAGCCTATGAACACTGAAGCTTTCTTT. It codes for CASSIQPMNTEAFF.

This clone was found once. The chain links TRBV6-6 to TRBJ1-1, with D maybe TRBD1 (5 bases). V was shortened by 4 bases and J by 5 bases, with 14 bases between the two germline ends. This CDR3 has 14 amino acids. CDR1 is MNHNY and CDR2 is SVGAGI in the germline V gene (reference sequence). The DNA for the CDR3 is TGTGCCAGCAGTTTGACTACCGGGGGAACTGAAGCTTTCTTT. Translating gives CASSLTTGGTEAFF.

The rearrangement uses TRBV5-1 and TRBJ1-1, with D tentatively TRBD1 (6 bases). The germline V gene encodes CDR1 SGHRS and CDR2 YFSETQ. The CDR3 is made up of 13 amino acids. V lost 3 bases, J lost 4 bases, and 10 bases lay in between. CDR3 bases: TGCGCCAGCAGCTCCACAGGGAGCACTGAAGCTTTCTTT. It yields the protein CASSSTGSTEAFF.

This chain joins TRBV10-3 and TRBJ2-1; possibly TRBD1 for D (5 bases). The V end lost 5 bases, the J end lost 10 bases, and 12 bases lay between the germline ends. CDR3 size: 12 residues. Germline CDR1 ENHRY, CDR2 SYGVKD. CDR3 nucleotide sequence: TGTGCCATCAGTACACAGGAGAGCGAGCAGTTCTTC. It is translated as CAISTQESEQFF.

The rearrangement links TRBV6-5 to TRBJ2-7, with D possibly TRBD1 on 5 matching bases. This CDR3 has 15 residues. Germline CDR1 is MNHEY and CDR2 is SVGAGI. Trimming stripped 2 bases from V and 2 bases from J, with 13 bases between. The CDR3 bases are TGTGCCAGCAGTTACAGGGGCCGATTGACCTACGAGCAGTACTTC. This translates into CASSYRGRLTYEQYF.

The rearrangement uses TRBV4-1 and TRBJ1-1, with TRBD1 as a possible D gene (5 bases). Germline assignment: CDR1 MGHRA and CDR2 YSYEKL. The CDR3 runs to 20 residues. V dropped 4 bases and J dropped 0 bases, with 27 bases sitting between them. The chain's CDR3 is CASSPLLLSRRQGMNTEAFF. CDR3 sequence (DNA): TGCGCCAGCAGCCCCCTTTTGTTGTCGCGCCGGCAGGGCATGAACACTGAAGCTTTCTTT.

The V call is TRBV24-1, the J call TRBJ2-3; TRBD2 might be the D (5 bases). This CDR3 is built from 13 residues. V shed 9 bases and J shed 2 bases, with 11 bases lying between them. CDR1 is KGHDR and CDR2 is SFDVKD in the germline V gene. CDR3 in amino acids: CATRGLSTDTQYF. The DNA for the CDR3 is TGTGCCACCCGGGGTTTATCCACAGATACGCAGTATTTT.

This clone was observed a few times. J is TRBJ2-1 and V is TRBV7-9; 8 bases are a match to TRBD1. CDR3 size: 14 residues. The trim removed 4 bases at V and 4 bases at J, leaving 3 bases unmatched. Germline assignment: CDR1 SEHNR and CDR2 FQNEAQ (reference sequence). The CDR3 here is CASSWDRSYNEQFF. DNA of the CDR3: TGTGCCAGCAGCTGGGACAGGAGTTACAATGAGCAGTTCTTC.

The V call is TRBV27, the J call TRBJ1-4, with 7 bases aligning to TRBD1. V was clipped by 6 bases and J by 3 bases; unmatched bases: 7. Per germline, CDR1 MNHEY and CDR2 SMNVEV (reference sequence). The CDR3 runs 15 residues. The DNA of the CDR3 is TGTGCCAGCAGCCCCCTGGACAGGTCTAATGAAAAACTGTTTTTT. Encoded protein: CASSPLDRSNEKLFF. The entire variable domain, with the rest obtained from reference TRBV27 and TRBJ1-4, is as follows: EAQVTQNPRYLITVTGKKLTVTCSQNMNHEYMSWYRQDPGLGLRQIYYSMNVEVTDKGDVPEGYKVSRKEKRNFPLILESPSPNQTSLYFCASSPLDRSNEKLFFGSGTQLSVL.

Here the CDR3 reads CASSPSGGLNTEAFF. CDR3 nucleotide sequence: TGTGCCAGCAGCCCTAGCGGGGGGTTGAACACTGAAGCTTTCTTT. The V call is TRBV7-9, the J call TRBJ1-1; tentatively, D is TRBD1 (5 bases). V was trimmed by 5 bases and J by 0 bases, leaving 13 bases between them. The CDR3 length is 15 residues. From germline, CDR1 is SEHNR and CDR2 FQNEAQ (reference sequence).

V usage is TRBV29-1 and J usage is TRBJ1-6; D is ambiguous. Germline V lookup: CDR1 SQVTM, CDR2 ANQGSEA. Trimming removed 8 bases from V and 1 base from J, with 18 bases in between. This CDR3 has 16 amino acids. For the CDR3, the DNA is TGCAGCCCGCCCCCTTTGACCGGGTCCTATAATTCACCCCTCCACTTT. Translation gives CSPPPLTGSYNSPLHF.

The chain carries TRBV4-3 and TRBJ1-2; 7 bases are a match to TRBD1. Germline lookup yields CDR1 LGHNA and CDR2 YSLEER. The CDR3 is made up of 18 amino acids. The V gene end was trimmed by 0 bases and the J gene end by 1 base; junction bases not matched to a gene: 11. The CDR3 spells CASSQDLGDRIINYGYTF. The CDR3 nucleotides are TGCGCCAGCAGCCAAGACCTAGGGGACAGAATTATTAACTATGGCTACACCTTC.

J is TRBJ1-5 and V is TRBV7-2; D might be TRBD1 (6 bases). CDR3 length: 14 residues. Germline CDR1 SGHTA, CDR2 FQGNSA. Trimming stripped 1 base from V and 7 bases from J, with 11 bases between. The CDR3 DNA reads TGTGCCAGCAGCTTAGAGGCAGGGGACCAGCCCCAGCATTTT. It codes for CASSLEAGDQPQHF.

The V and J genes are TRBV27 and TRBJ1-2, with D perhaps TRBD1 (6 bases). This CDR3 region has 15 residues. Germline values: CDR1 MNHEY, CDR2 SMNVEV (reference sequence). The V gene lost 6 bases and the J gene lost 6 bases, with 20 bases spanning the gap. The CDR3 sequence: CASRGGLGGPDGYTF. The CDR3 region has the DNA TGTGCCAGCAGAGGAGGACTAGGGGGGCCTGATGGCTACACCTTC.

The rearrangement joins TRBV19 to TRBJ1-2; TRBD1 aligns across 7 bases. From germline, CDR1 is LNHDA and CDR2 SQIVND (reference sequence). There are 13 residues in the CDR3. V dropped 9 bases and J dropped 3; count of bases not matched to a gene: 7. CDR3 amino acids: CASKQGMDYGYTF. The DNA of the CDR3 is TGTGCCAGCAAACAGGGGATGGACTATGGCTACACCTTC.

The chain combines TRBV28 with TRBJ1-1, with TRBD1 matching over 9 bases. The germline CDR1 and CDR2 sequences are MDHEN and SYDVKM. The V gene end was trimmed by 5 bases and the J gene end by 5 bases; junction bases not matched to a gene: 9. The CDR3 covers 15 residues. CDR3 in amino acids: CASSARQGGGTEAFF. The CDR3 DNA reads as TGTGCCAGCAGTGCCCGACAGGGGGGAGGGACTGAAGCTTTCTTT.

CDR3 coding DNA: TGTGCCAGCAGCCAAGTCCGCGACACCGCTGGCAATCAGCCCCAGCATTTT. Protein product: CASSQVRDTAGNQPQHF. The V call is TRBV3-1 (or the pseudogene TRBV3-2), the J call TRBJ1-5; no definite D call. This CDR3 has 17 residues. V lost 1 base and J lost 2, with 15 bases in between. Germline-derived CDR1 and CDR2 are LGHDT and YNNKEL (reference sequence).

The V and J genes are TRBV9 and TRBJ1-1; 10 nucleotides line up with TRBD1. The CDR3 is 18 residues long. CDR1 and CDR2 from the germline V gene are SGDLS and YYNGEE. V gave up 0 bases and J gave up 0 bases; unmatched junction bases: 8. The CDR3 spells CASSVGWTGGSLNTEAFF. The DNA for the CDR3 is TGTGCCAGCAGCGTAGGATGGACAGGGGGGTCCCTGAACACTGAAGCTTTCTTT.

The rearrangement uses TRBV18 and TRBJ1-5; D possibly corresponds to TRBD1 (5 bases). The CDR3 has 15 amino acids. Germline values: CDR1 KGHSH, CDR2 LQKENI. V was pared by 6 bases and J by 0 bases, with 12 bases between. In nucleotides, the CDR3 is TGTGCCAGCTCCCCGACAGTTAATAGCAATCAGCCCCAGCATTTT. Amino acids: CASSPTVNSNQPQHF.

The chain recombines TRBV7-3 with TRBJ1-1; the D is unclear. The germline gives CDR1 SGHTA, CDR2 FQGTGA. The CDR3 runs 16 residues. Trimming pared 6 bases from V and 2 bases from J, leaving 19 bases between. The CDR3 is CASSAVTRIGNTEAFF. CDR3 DNA sequence: TGTGCCAGCAGTGCGGTAACAAGGATAGGAAACACTGAAGCTTTCTTT.

The V and J genes are TRBV7-2 and TRBJ2-3; 15 bases map to TRBD2. The J segment lost 4 bases and the V segment lost 5 bases, leaving 7 bases of the junction unmatched. Per germline, CDR1 SGHTA and CDR2 FQGNSA. The CDR3 has 17 residues. In DNA, the CDR3 is TGTGCCAGCAGCCAATCTAGGACTAGCGGGGGGGCAGATACGCAGTATTTT. Amino acids: CASSQSRTSGGADTQYF.

V and J are TRBV6-6 and TRBJ1-5; D is unresolved. The CDR3 has 12 residues. Germline V gene lookup returns CDR1 MNHNY and CDR2 SVGAGI (reference sequence). V was pared by 5 bases and J by 7 bases, with 9 bases between. The CDR3 region has the DNA TGTGCCAGCAGTCCGGCGGTCCAGCCCCAGCATTTT. Translated, it gives CASSPAVQPQHF.